The text below deals with one TCR beta chain. The target antigen is unknown. The germline CDR1 and CDR2 sequences are MNHNS and SASEGT. The V end lost 7 bases, the J end lost 5 bases, and 12 bases lay between the germline ends. This CDR3 comprises 13 residues. These data belong to a study of PD-1 blockade in classical Hodgkin lymphoma. Study-level background: Once every 2 weeks, patients received intravenous nivolumab at 3 mg/kg.

Notes on the study in general: At baseline, newly diagnosed patients reportedly showed less TCR diversity than healthy donors.

Relapse was seen in all patients after autologous stem cell transplantation, and brentuximab vedotin exposure was variable. Complete response, partial response or progressive disease made up the best responses. Clones were sequenced by immunoSEQ multiplex PCR, and TCRdb holds only the in-frame ones, with some missing. Among around 45,000 clones listed, approximately 70% were seen once. Sequencing was performed on peripheral blood mononuclear cells (PBMCs), taken before the second cycle of nivolumab. The rearrangement joins TRBV6-1 to TRBJ1-5; D may be TRBD1 (5 bases). The TCR was taken from a human donor with classical Hodgkin lymphoma. CDR3 amino acids: CASKWGGDQPQHF. Written as DNA, the CDR3 is TGTGCCAGCAAATGGGGCGGGGATCAGCCCCAGCATTTT.